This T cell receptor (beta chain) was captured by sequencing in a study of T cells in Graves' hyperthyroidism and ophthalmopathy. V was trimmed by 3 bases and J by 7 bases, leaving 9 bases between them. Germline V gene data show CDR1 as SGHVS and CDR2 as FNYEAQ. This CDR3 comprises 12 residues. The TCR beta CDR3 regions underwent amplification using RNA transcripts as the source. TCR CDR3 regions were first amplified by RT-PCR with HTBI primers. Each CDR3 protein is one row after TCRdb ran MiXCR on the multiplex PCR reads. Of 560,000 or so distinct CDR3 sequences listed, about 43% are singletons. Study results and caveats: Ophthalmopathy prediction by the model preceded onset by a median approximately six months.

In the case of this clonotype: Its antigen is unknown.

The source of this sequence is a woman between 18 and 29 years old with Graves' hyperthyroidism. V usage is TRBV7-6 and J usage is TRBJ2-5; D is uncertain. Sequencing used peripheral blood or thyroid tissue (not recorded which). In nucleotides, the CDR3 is TGTGCCAGCAGCTTGAATGGGCGGACCCAGTACTTC. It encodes CASSLNGRTQYF.